This TCR beta chain stems from a study of shared T cell receptors in the human thymus. Germline V gene lookup returns CDR1 SNHLY and CDR2 FYNNEI. After removal of 0 bases from V and 7 bases from J, the junction contained 15 bases not matched to a gene. The CDR3 is made up of 19 amino acids. Repertoires were generated with immunoSEQ multiplex PCR, while TCRdb's copy carries only in-frame clones and drops some. The repertoire holds more than 550,000 clones, with approximately 87% as singletons. This same sample was also part of a study on human thymus T cells.

This receptor was identified in a boy under two years old with a congenital heart defect. J is TRBJ1-2 and V is TRBV2; 12 bases align to TRBD1. The sample consisted of thymocytes. The CDR3 sequence: CASSEALRGTGGATFGYTF. CDR3 sequence (DNA): TGTGCCAGCAGTGAAGCGCTTCGGGGGACAGGGGGCGCGACTTTTGGCTACACCTTC.